A single sample is the source of the 5 T cell receptor beta chains below, sequenced in a study of CD8 T cell repertoires and HIV-1 epitope variants. These receptors' antigens are unknown. Profiling relied on immunoSEQ multiplex PCR, and the TCRdb table lists in-frame clones only, not all of them. The data contain a few thousand clones, 65% to 75% of them singletons. Sequenced input: cultured CD8+ T cells derived from PBMCs. The receptors originated from a male donor with HIV.

The chain has TRBV19 and TRBJ1-5; 9 bases match TRBD1. The CDR3 has 16 amino acids. CDR1 is LNHDA and CDR2 is SQIVND in the germline V gene (reference sequence). The ends lost 8 bases at V and 0 bases at J; junction bases unmatched: 8. DNA for the CDR3: TGTGCCAGTGATACAGGGGGCTGGTCTAGCAATCAGCCCCAGCATTTT. Translation gives CASDTGGWSSNQPQHF.

The chain employs TRBV28 and TRBJ2-7; 11 nucleotides match TRBD2. The junction had 5 bases not matched to a gene; V was cut back by 2 bases and J by 5 bases. Germline CDR1 reads MDHEN; CDR2 reads SYDVKM. The length of the CDR3 is 15 residues. CDR3 in DNA: TGTGCCAGCAGTTTACCGACTAGCGGGATAGACGAGCAGTACTTC. Protein product: CASSLPTSGIDEQYF.

This clone came up once. The chain combines TRBV11-3 with TRBJ1-1; D not resolved. Germline values: CDR1 SGHNT, CDR2 YENEEA. This CDR3 contains 18 residues. The ends were cut back, 1 base at V and 0 bases at J, with 18 bases in the middle. The CDR3 DNA reads as TGTGCCAGCAGCTTAGGTCCCGGCCAGTTGGAGATGAACACTGAAGCTTTCTTT. Protein sequence: CASSLGPGQLEMNTEAFF.

J is TRBJ2-6 and V is TRBV5-6; D not certain. The V end lost 3 bases, the J end lost 0 bases, and 16 bases lay between the germline ends. The CDR3 runs to 18 residues. In germline, CDR1 is SGHDT, CDR2 YYEEEE. CDR3 sequence: CASSSTKDGRSGANVLTF. The CDR3 DNA reads as TGTGCCAGCAGCTCAACAAAGGACGGTCGCTCTGGGGCCAACGTCCTGACTTTC.

The CDR3: CASSQEQGASYEQYF. In nucleotides, the CDR3 is TGCGCCAGCAGCCAGGAACAGGGGGCCTCCTACGAGCAGTACTTC. This rearrangement joins TRBV4-3 to TRBJ2-7; TRBD1 agrees at 9 bases. The CDR3 sequence is 15 residues long. Unmatched junction bases numbered 3, after V lost 3 bases and J lost 0 bases. The germline V gene has CDR1 LGHNA and CDR2 YSLEER.